The clone carrying this T cell receptor (beta chain) turned up a few times. Its antigen remains unidentified. In TCRdb, the 5' RACE reads were re-called with MiXCR into one record per CDR3 protein. The sample has about 160,000 distinct CDR3 sequences, 6% to 7.5% seen once. The CDR3 runs to 16 residues. The germline V gene encodes CDR1 SEHNR and CDR2 FQNEAQ (reference sequence). Germline trimming cut 4 bases from V and 14 bases from J; bases unmatched to any gene: 19. The data belong to a study of T cells after yellow fever vaccination. Points from the study as a whole: Subsequent to the booster, the majority of primary-vaccination clones reappeared (96% CD4, approximately 90% CD8).

The specimen comprised CD4+ T cells sorted from PBMCs, sampled more than 4 days after the first yellow fever vaccination. The source is a man younger than 35 who received the YFV17D yellow fever vaccine. The V gene is TRBV7-9, the J gene TRBJ2-3; 9 positions match TRBD1. CDR3 region: CASSYSGQGLRPRGYF. The DNA of the CDR3 is TGTGCCAGCAGCTACTCCGGACAGGGGTTAAGGCCCCGCGGGTATTTT. Combining the CDR3 with reference TRBV7-9 and TRBJ2-3 gives the whole variable domain DTGVSQNPRHKITKRGQNVTFRCDPISEHNRLYWYRQTLGQGPEFLTYFQNEAQLEKSRLLSDRFSAERPKGSFSTLEIQRTEQGDSAMYLCASSYSGQGLRPRGYFGPGTRLTVL.